This TCR beta chain is from a study of blood T cell repertoires in COVID-19. Overall study: Acute-phase and convalescent COVID-19 samples originated in the United States, Italy and Spain. PBMCs, B-cell-depleted T cells, or T cells were the source of the cDNA or gDNA that made up the material.

The CDR3 sequence is 16 residues long. Germline V gene data show CDR1 as SGHTA and CDR2 as FQGTGA. The V gene end was trimmed by 4 bases and the J gene end by 2 bases; junction bases not matched to a gene: 3. Original methodology: Reference gene primer amplification gave nucleated cell count estimates. Method: immunoSEQ multiplex PCR; TCRdb's copy keeps in-frame clones and lacks some. The V and J calls and clone size are taken from that table; D and trimming were inferred from the DNA. The sample consists of some 100,000 clones, roughly nine tenths of them appearing once. V gene TRBV7-3 combines with J gene TRBJ2-3; 13 nucleotides align to TRBD2. This sequence originates from a man aged 55 to 70 with acute or convalescent COVID-19. Source material: peripheral blood. This CDR3 reads CASSSGTSGTTDTQYF. The CDR3 DNA is TGTGCCAGCAGCTCCGGGACTAGCGGGACCACAGATACGCAGTATTTT.